These 15 T cell receptor beta chains share one sample of origin, sequenced in a study of CD8+CD57+ T cells in acquired aplastic anemia. An expansion of CD8+CD57+ cells by flow cytometry had been shown in patients chosen for sequencing. Genomic DNA acted as the template from which TCR beta VDJ combination and CDR3 sequence profiling were carried out. TCRdb redid the calling of the reads with MiXCR, one entry per CDR3 protein. The table has a few hundred thousand distinct CDR3 sequences, around a third seen once; the top ten hold roughly 0.8%. The sequencing input was sorted CD4+, CD8+, or CD8+CD57+ T cells (not recorded which) from PBMCs. These TCRs come from a human donor with aplastic anemia.

The rearrangement links TRBV11-1 to TRBJ1-4; TRBD1 is a possible D gene (6 bases). Germline assignment: CDR1 SGHAT and CDR2 FQDESV (reference sequence). V dropped 6 bases and J dropped 3 bases, with 17 bases sitting between them. This CDR3 region has 16 residues. CDR3 in amino acids: CASSPGTRAPNEKLFF. In DNA, the CDR3 is TGTGCCAGCAGTCCCGGGACACGGGCCCCTAATGAAAAACTGTTTTTT.

This clonotype was counted a few times. The chain uses TRBV11-1 and TRBJ2-3, with 12 bases that match TRBD2. Per the germline V gene, CDR1 is SGHAT and CDR2 is FQDESV (reference sequence). CDR3 length equals 17 residues. V trimming: 5 bases; J trimming: 4 bases; junction bases outside the gene matches: 10. The CDR3, as DNA: TGTGCCAGCAGCCCAGAGGGGACTAGCGGGTTTTCAGATACGCAGTATTTT. Its protein is CASSPEGTSGFSDTQYF. Supplemented by reference TRBV11-1 and TRBJ2-3, the full variable domain reads EAEVAQSPRYKITEKSQAVAFWCDPISGHATLYWYRQILGQGPELLVQFQDESVVDDSQLPKDRFSAERLKGVDSTLKIQPAELGDSAMYLCASSPEGTSGFSDTQYFGPGTRLTVL.

The rearrangement links TRBV5-1 to TRBJ1-5; D uncertain. The germline CDR1 and CDR2 sequences are SGHRS and YFSETQ. V was cut by 7 bases and J by 5 bases, with 19 bases left in between. This CDR3 spans 15 amino acids. CDR3 bases: TGCGCCAGCGGCGAGGACCCGGGAGAGGATCAGCCCCAGCATTTT. Protein: CASGEDPGEDQPQHF.

This clonotype has more than one count but fewer than ten. This chain connects TRBV5-6 to TRBJ1-2; D remains unclear. Germline values: CDR1 SGHDT, CDR2 YYEEEE. Trimming cost V 4 bases and J 5 bases, with 15 bases left between them. The CDR3 sequence is 14 residues long. The CDR3: CASSPVSSRYGYTF. The CDR3 bases are TGTGCCAGCAGCCCCGTCTCGTCAAGATATGGCTACACCTTC.

The rearrangement links TRBV29-1 to TRBJ1-2, with D hard to call. Trimming removed 0 bases from V and 6 bases from J, with 5 bases in between. The CDR3 has 11 amino acids. Per the germline V gene, CDR1 is SQVTM and CDR2 is ANQGSEA. The CDR3 spells CSVEESDGYTF. The DNA for the CDR3 is TGCAGCGTTGAAGAATCGGATGGCTACACCTTC.

This clonotype was recorded many times. This chain connects TRBV20-1 to TRBJ1-2, with D perhaps TRBD1 (5 bases). The length of the CDR3 is 12 residues. Per the germline V gene, CDR1 is DFQATT and CDR2 is SNEGSKA (reference sequence). Trimming took 5 bases from V and 5 from J, leaving 12 bases between them. CDR3 protein: CSASDRLYGYTF. CDR3 DNA: TGCAGTGCTTCTGACAGACTATATGGCTACACCTTC.

There are a few counts of this clonotype. The chain uses TRBV12-3 or TRBV12-4 and TRBJ1-5, with D unclear. Trimming cost V 1 base and J 5 bases, with 12 bases left between them. The CDR3 consists of 15 residues. CDR3 sequence: CASSLGNTGHQPQHF. CDR3 nucleotide sequence: TGTGCCAGCAGTTTAGGCAACACTGGTCATCAGCCCCAGCATTTT.

In this sample, this clonotype turned up many times. The chain employs TRBV20-1 and TRBJ1-6, with TRBD1 matching over 9 bases. The CDR3 is made up of 14 amino acids. The germline gives CDR1 DFQATT, CDR2 SNEGSKA (reference sequence). Trimming took 6 bases from V and 10 from J; bases not matched to a gene: 10. The CDR3 spells CSAQETGGYSPLHF. Written as DNA, the CDR3 is TGCAGTGCCCAAGAGACAGGGGGTTACTCACCCCTCCACTTT.

This clonotype was seen ten or more times. The chain recombines TRBV10-3 with TRBJ2-5, with 9 bases lining up with TRBD1. The CDR3 runs to 15 residues. Trimming at V came to 6 bases and at J to 1 base, leaving 6 bases not matched to a gene. The germline V gene has CDR1 ENHRY and CDR2 SYGVKD. CDR3 DNA sequence: TGTGCCATCAGCGCCGGGACAGGGAGCCAAGAGACCCAGTACTTC. Amino acids: CAISAGTGSQETQYF.

The table lists this clonotype with many counts. The rearrangement links TRBV5-6 to TRBJ1-2; D is unclear. From germline, CDR1 is SGHDT and CDR2 YYEEEE. V lost 1 base and J 4 bases, leaving 11 bases between the germline ends. The CDR3 is 14 amino acids. In DNA, the CDR3 is TGTGCCAGCAGCTTGAGGTCTTCTCGCTATGGCTACACCTTC. Residues: CASSLRSSRYGYTF.

The rearrangement links TRBV5-4 to TRBJ2-2, with a possible D match to TRBD1 (6 bases). Germline V gene lookup returns CDR1 SGHNT and CDR2 YYREEE (reference sequence). The CDR3 sequence is 16 residues long. The V end was cut by 5 bases, the J end by 3 bases, with 17 bases between. CDR3 loop: CASRKGQLRDTGELFF. The CDR3 DNA reads TGTGCCAGCAGGAAGGGACAACTGAGAGACACCGGGGAGCTGTTTTTT.

V gene TRBV20-1 combines with J gene TRBJ2-1; 10 nucleotides agree with TRBD2. The CDR3 has 21 residues. Trimming took 0 bases from V and 7 from J; bases not matched to a gene: 24. CDR1 is DFQATT and CDR2 is SNEGSKA in the germline V gene (reference sequence). CDR3 in amino acids: CSARDLARFESSGRSWNEQFF. The CDR3 nucleotides read TGCAGTGCTAGAGATCTGGCTAGGTTTGAGTCTAGCGGGAGATCTTGGAATGAGCAGTTCTTC.

This clonotype has only a few counts. This chain uses TRBV5-6 with TRBJ1-6, with 8 nucleotides matching TRBD1. With 4 bases clipped from V and 8 bases from J, the junction kept 11 bases outside the gene matches. The CDR3 has 16 residues. The germline CDR1 and CDR2 sequences are SGHDT and YYEEEE. CDR3 residues: CASSSTGQGTDSPLHF. The CDR3 nucleotides are TGTGCCAGCAGCAGCACCGGACAGGGCACGGATTCACCCCTCCACTTT.

The V and J genes are TRBV5-1 and TRBJ1-6; 12 bases are shared with TRBD1. Trimming removed 5 bases from V and 0 bases from J; junction bases left unmatched: 3. Germline values: CDR1 SGHRS, CDR2 YFSETQ. The CDR3 runs 17 residues. This chain's CDR3 is CASSGTGGSSYNSPLHF. In nucleotides, the CDR3 is TGCGCCAGCAGTGGGACAGGGGGCAGCTCCTATAATTCACCCCTCCACTTT.

On this clonotype: One end of the junction fails to match germline, which may point to a read error. The J gene is TRBJ2-7, the V gene TRBV5-1; 7 positions agree with TRBD2. The CDR3 runs to 17 residues. Germline V gene lookup returns CDR1 SGHRS and CDR2 YFSETQ. This chain's CDR3 is CASSFKFSGLPDYQQYF. CDR3 DNA sequence: TGCGCCAGCAGCTTCAAGTTTAGCGGGCTGCCCGACTACCAGCAGTACTTC.